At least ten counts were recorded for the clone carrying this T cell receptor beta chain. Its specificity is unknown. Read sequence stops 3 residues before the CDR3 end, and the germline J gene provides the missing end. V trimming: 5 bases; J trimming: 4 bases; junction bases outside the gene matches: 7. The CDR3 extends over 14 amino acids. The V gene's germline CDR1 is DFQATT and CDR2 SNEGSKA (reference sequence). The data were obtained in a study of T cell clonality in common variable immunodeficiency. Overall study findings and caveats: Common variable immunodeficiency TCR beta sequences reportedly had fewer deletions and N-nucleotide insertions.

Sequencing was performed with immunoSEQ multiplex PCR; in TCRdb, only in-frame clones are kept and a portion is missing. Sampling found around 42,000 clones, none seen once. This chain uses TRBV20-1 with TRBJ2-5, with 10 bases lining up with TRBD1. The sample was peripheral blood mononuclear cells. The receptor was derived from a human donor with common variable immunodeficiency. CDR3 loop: CSAEDRGGTETQYF. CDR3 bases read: TGCAGTGCTGAGGACAGGGGGGGGACAGAGACC.